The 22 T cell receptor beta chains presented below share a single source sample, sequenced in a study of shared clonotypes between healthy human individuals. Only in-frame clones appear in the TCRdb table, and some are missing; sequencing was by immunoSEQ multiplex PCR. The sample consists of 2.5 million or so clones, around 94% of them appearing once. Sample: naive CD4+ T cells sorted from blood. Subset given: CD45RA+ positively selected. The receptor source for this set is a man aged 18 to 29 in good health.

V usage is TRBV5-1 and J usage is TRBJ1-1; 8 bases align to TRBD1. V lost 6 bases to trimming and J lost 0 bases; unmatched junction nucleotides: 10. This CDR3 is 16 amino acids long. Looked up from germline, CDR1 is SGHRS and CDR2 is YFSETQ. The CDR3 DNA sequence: TGCGCCAGCACCTGGAACAGGGGGAATATGAACACTGAAGCTTTCTTT. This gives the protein CASTWNRGNMNTEAFF.

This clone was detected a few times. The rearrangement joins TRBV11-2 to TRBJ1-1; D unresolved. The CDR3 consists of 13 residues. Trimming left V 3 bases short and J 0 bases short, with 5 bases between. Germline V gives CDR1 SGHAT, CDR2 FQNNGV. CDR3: CASSLMVNTEAFF. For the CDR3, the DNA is TGTGCCAGCAGCTTGATGGTGAACACTGAAGCTTTCTTT.

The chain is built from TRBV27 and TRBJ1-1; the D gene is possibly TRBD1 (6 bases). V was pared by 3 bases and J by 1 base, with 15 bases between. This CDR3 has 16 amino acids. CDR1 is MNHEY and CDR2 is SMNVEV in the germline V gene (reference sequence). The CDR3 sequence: CASSFRGRGANTEAFF. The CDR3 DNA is TGTGCCAGCAGTTTCAGGGGAAGGGGCGCGAACACTGAAGCTTTCTTT.

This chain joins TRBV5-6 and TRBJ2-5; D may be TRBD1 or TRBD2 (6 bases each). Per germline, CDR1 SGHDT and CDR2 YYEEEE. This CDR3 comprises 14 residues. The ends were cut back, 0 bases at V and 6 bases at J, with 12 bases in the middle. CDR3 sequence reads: CASSLEGGTQTQYF. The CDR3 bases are TGTGCCAGCAGCTTGGAGGGGGGCACCCAGACCCAGTACTTC.

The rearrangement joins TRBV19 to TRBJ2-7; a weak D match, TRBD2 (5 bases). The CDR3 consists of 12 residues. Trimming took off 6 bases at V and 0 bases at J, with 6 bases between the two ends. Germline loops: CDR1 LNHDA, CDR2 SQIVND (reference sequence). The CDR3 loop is CASSRDSYEQYF. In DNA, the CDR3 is TGTGCCAGTAGCCGGGACTCCTACGAGCAGTACTTC.

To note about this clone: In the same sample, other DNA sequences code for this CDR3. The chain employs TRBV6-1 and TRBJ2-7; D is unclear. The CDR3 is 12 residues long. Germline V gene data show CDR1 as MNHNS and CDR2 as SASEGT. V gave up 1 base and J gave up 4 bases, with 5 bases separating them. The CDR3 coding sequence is TGTGCCAGCAGTGAAGGCGGTTACGAGCAGTACTTC. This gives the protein CASSEGGYEQYF.

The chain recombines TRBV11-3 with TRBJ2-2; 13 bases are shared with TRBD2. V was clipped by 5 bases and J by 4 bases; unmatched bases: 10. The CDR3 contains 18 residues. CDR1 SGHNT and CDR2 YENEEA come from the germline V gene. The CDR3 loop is CASSHPWTSGGATGELFF. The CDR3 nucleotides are TGTGCCAGCAGCCACCCCTGGACTAGCGGGGGAGCCACCGGGGAGCTGTTTTTT.

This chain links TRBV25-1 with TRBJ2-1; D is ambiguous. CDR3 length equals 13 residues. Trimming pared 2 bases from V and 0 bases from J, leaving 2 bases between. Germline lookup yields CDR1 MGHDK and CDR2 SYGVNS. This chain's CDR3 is CASSENSYNEQFF. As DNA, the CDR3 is TGTGCCAGCAGTGAAAACTCCTACAATGAGCAGTTCTTC. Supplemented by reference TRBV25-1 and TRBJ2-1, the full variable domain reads EADIYQTPRYLVIGTGKKITLECSQTMGHDKMYWYQQDPGMELHLIHYSYGVNSTEKGDLSSESTVSRIRTEHFPLTLESARPSHTSQYLCASSENSYNEQFFGPGTRLTVL.

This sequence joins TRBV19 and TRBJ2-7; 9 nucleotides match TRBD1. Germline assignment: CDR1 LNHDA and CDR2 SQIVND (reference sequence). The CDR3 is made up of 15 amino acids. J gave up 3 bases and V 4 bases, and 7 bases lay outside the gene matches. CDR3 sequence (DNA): TGTGCCAGTAGTACCCGGGACAGGGTTATCTACGAGCAGTACTTC. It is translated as CASSTRDRVIYEQYF.

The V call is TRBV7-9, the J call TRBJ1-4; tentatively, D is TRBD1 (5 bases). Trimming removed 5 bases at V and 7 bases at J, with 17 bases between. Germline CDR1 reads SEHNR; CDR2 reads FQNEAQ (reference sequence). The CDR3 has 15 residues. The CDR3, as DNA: TGTGCCAGCAGCGAAAGAGGCAGGGTGATTGAAAAACTGTTTTTT. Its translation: CASSERGRVIEKLFF.

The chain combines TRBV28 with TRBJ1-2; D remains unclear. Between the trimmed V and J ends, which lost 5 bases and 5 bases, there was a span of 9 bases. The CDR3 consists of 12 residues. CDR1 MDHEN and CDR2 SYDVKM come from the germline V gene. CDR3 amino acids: CASSRGPYGYTF. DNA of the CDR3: TGTGCCAGCAGTCGCGGACCTTATGGCTACACCTTC.

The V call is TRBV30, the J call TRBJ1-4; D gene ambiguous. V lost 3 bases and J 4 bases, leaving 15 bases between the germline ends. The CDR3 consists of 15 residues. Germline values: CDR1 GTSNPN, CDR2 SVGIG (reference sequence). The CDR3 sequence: CAWRGGQILNEKLFF. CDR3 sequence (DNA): TGTGCCTGGAGAGGAGGGCAGATCCTTAATGAAAAACTGTTTTTT. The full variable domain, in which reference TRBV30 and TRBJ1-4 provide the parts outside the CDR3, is SQTIHQWPATLVQPVGSPLSLECTVEGTSNPNLYWYRQAAGRGLQLLFYSVGIGQISSEVPQNLSASRPQDRQFILSSKKLLLSDSGFYLCAWRGGQILNEKLFFGSGTQLSVL.

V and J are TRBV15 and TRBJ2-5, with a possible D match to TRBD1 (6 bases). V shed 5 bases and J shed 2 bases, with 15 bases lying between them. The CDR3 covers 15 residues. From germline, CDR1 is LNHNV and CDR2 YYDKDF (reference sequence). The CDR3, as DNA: TGTGCCACCAGCGGTCGCACAGGGAAACAAGAGACCCAGTACTTC. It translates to CATSGRTGKQETQYF.

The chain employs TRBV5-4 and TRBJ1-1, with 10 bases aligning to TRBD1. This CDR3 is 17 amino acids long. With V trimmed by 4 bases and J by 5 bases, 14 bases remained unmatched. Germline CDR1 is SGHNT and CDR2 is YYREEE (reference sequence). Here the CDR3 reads CASSLPSGQGGRTEAFF. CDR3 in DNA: TGTGCCAGCAGCCTCCCCTCCGGACAGGGGGGGAGGACTGAAGCTTTCTTT.

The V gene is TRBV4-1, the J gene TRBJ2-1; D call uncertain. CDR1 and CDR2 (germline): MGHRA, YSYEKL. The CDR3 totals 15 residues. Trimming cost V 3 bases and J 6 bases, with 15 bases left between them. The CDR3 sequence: CASSQVGSLLNEQFF. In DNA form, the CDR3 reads TGCGCCAGCAGCCAGGTGGGCTCCCTACTCAATGAGCAGTTCTTC.

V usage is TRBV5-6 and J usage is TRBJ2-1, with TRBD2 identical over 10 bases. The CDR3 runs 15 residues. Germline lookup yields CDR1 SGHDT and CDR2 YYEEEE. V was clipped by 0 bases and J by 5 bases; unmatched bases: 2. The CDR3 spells CASSLGTSGDNEQFF. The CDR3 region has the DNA TGTGCCAGCAGCTTGGGGACTAGCGGCGACAATGAGCAGTTCTTC. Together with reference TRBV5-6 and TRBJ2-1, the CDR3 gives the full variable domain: DAGVTQSPTHLIKTRGQQVTLRCSPKSGHDTVSWYQQALGQGPQFIFQYYEEEERQRGNFPDRFSGHQFPNYSSELNVNALLLGDSALYLCASSLGTSGDNEQFFGPGTRLTVL.

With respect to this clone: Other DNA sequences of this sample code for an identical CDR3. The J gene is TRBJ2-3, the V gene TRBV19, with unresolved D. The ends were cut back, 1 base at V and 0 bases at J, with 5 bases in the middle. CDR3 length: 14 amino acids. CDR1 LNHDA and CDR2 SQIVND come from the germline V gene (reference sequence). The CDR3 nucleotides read TGTGCCAGTAGTATAGGAGCTAGCACAGATACGCAGTATTTT. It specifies CASSIGASTDTQYF.

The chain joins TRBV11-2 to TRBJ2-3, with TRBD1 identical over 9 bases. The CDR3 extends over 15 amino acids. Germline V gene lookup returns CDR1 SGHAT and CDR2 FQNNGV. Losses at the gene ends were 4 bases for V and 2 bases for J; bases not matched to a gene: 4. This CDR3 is CASSSRDRATDTQYF. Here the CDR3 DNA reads TGTGCCAGCAGCTCCCGGGACAGGGCCACAGATACGCAGTATTTT.

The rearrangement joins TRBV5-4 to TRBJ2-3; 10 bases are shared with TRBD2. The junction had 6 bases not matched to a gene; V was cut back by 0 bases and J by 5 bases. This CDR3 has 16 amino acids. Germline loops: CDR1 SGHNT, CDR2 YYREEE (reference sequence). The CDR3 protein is CASSLGAGGVLDTQYF. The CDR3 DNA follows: TGTGCCAGCAGCTTGGGAGCGGGAGGGGTGTTAGATACGCAGTATTTT.

The CDR3 nucleotides are TGTGCCAGCAGCCGGCTCGGGGGCCTGAACACCGGGGAGCTGTTTTTT. The encoded protein is CASSRLGGLNTGELFF. This chain joins TRBV11-2 and TRBJ2-2; the D call may be TRBD1 or TRBD2 (6 bases each). This CDR3 has 16 amino acids. Germline V lookup: CDR1 SGHAT, CDR2 FQNNGV. V was clipped by 5 bases and J by 1 base, with 14 bases between them.

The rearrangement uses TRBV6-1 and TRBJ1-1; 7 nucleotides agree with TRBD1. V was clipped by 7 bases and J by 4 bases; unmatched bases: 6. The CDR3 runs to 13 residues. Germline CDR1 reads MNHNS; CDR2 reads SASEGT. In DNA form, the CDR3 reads TGTGCCAGCACCGTCAACAGGGGCACTGAAGCTTTCTTT. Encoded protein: CASTVNRGTEAFF.

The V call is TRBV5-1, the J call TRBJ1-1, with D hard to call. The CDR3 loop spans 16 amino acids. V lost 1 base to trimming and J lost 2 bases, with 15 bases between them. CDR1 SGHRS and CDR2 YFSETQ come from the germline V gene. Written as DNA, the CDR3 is TGCGCCAGCAGCTTGAGTTTGAGGAACTTAAACACTGAAGCTTTCTTT. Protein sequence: CASSLSLRNLNTEAFF.